This note documents a single T cell receptor (beta chain) sequence. The sample comes from a study of blood T cell repertoires in COVID-19. For the study at large: Sample material is recorded as cDNA or gDNA derived from T cells, B-cell-depleted T cells, or PBMCs.

Profiled with immunoSEQ multiplex PCR; TCRdb holds only in-frame clones, not every one. The sample includes 250,000 or so clones, roughly four fifths seen only once; the top ten take about 9.6%. Looked up from germline, CDR1 is MNHNY and CDR2 is SVGAGI (reference sequence). V lost 0 bases and J 1 base, leaving 10 bases between the germline ends. CDR3 length: 15 residues. The chain joins TRBV6-6 to TRBJ2-7; tentatively, D is TRBD2 (5 bases). The sequenced sample was peripheral blood. This sequence originates from an elderly man with acute or convalescent COVID-19. CDR3 DNA sequence: TGTGCCAGCAGTTACTCGACCGGGAAATCCTACGAGCAGTACTTC. Translated, it gives CASSYSTGKSYEQYF.